Listed below are T cell receptor beta chains from one sample, sequenced in a study of T cell changes during pregnancy in multiple sclerosis. TCRdb's table, derived via immunoSEQ multiplex PCR, lists solely in-frame clones and lacks some. The sample holds about 100,000 clones, approximately 94% seen once. Sequenced material: peripheral blood, taken before pregnancy. These receptors were collected from a female donor with multiple sclerosis, enrolled in a pregnancy study. The CDR3 runs from the conserved cysteine through the conserved F or W. The order of the fields is V gene, J gene, clone size, D gene, CDR3 protein, CDR3 DNA. D genes are given only for firm matches. Some rows mark clone size as missing; the rest say once, few, many or name a class of expanded clone.

>TRBV29-1|TRBJ2-7|NA|TRBD1
CSVGTGNEQYF
TGCAGCGTAGGGACAGGGAACGAGCAGTACTTC
>TRBV4-1|TRBJ1-1|NA|NA
CASSQASEAFF
TGCGCCAGCAGCCAGGCTTCTGAAGCTTTCTTT
>TRBV19|TRBJ2-7|NA|TRBD2
CASSPTTSGYEQYF
TGTGCCAGTAGTCCGACGACTAGCGGCTACGAGCAGTACTTC
>TRBV27|TRBJ1-1|NA|TRBD1
CASSFFGTGGTEAFF
TGTGCCAGCAGTTTCTTCGGGACAGGGGGCACTGAAGCTTTCTTT
>TRBV6-4|TRBJ1-2|once|TRBD1
CASSDSSGGYGYTF
TGTGCCAGCAGTGACTCGTCAGGGGGCTATGGCTACACCTTC
>TRBV18|TRBJ2-2|NA|TRBD2
CASSSWTSGMNTGELFF
TGTGCCAGCTCAAGCTGGACTAGCGGGATGAACACCGGGGAGCTGTTTTTT
>TRBV15|TRBJ1-2|NA|NA
CATSRQQGHGYTF
TGTGCCACCAGCAGACAACAGGGACATGGCTACACCTTC
>TRBV9|TRBJ2-7|NA|TRBD1
CASSEGQGSEQYF
TGTGCCAGCAGCGAGGGACAGGGTTCCGAGCAGTACTTC
>TRBV6-6|TRBJ2-3|NA|TRBD2
CASSYGTSGGRGTQYF
TGTGCCAGCAGTTACGGGACTAGCGGAGGGCGGGGTACGCAGTATTTT
>TRBV30|TRBJ2-3|NA|TRBD2
CAWSAGLAGASTDTQYF
TGTGCCTGGAGTGCGGGACTAGCGGGAGCTAGCACAGATACGCAGTATTTT
>TRBV9|TRBJ2-1|NA|TRBD2
CASSLGGFNNEQFF
TGTGCCAGCAGTCTGGGGGGGTTTAACAATGAGCAGTTCTTC
>TRBV4-3|TRBJ2-7|NA|NA
CASSPTLAGIGNEQYF
TGCGCCAGCAGCCCCACCTTGGCAGGGATCGGAAACGAGCAGTACTTC
>TRBV18|TRBJ2-6|NA|TRBD1
CASSRTGTGYTGANVLTF
TGTGCCAGCTCACGAACCGGGACAGGGTATACTGGGGCCAACGTCCTGACTTTC
>TRBV6-5|TRBJ2-7|once|NA
CASSYSAATYEQYF
TGTGCCAGCAGTTACTCGGCGGCCACCTACGAGCAGTACTTC
>TRBV13|TRBJ1-1|NA|TRBD1
CASRQGELGTEAFF
TGTGCCAGCAGGCAGGGGGAATTAGGCACTGAAGCTTTCTTT
>TRBV29-1|TRBJ2-7|NA|TRBD1
CSTGQGYEQYF
TGCAGCACCGGACAGGGCTACGAGCAGTACTTC
>TRBV11-2|TRBJ2-3|NA|TRBD2
CASSLDWREVTDTQYF
TGTGCCAGCAGCTTAGACTGGCGGGAGGTCACAGATACGCAGTATTTT
>TRBV5-1|TRBJ2-3|NA|NA
CASSLFGLVLVTDTQYF
TGCGCCAGCAGCTTGTTTGGACTTGTCCTCGTGACAGATACGCAGTATTTT
>TRBV19|TRBJ2-1|NA|TRBD2
CASSRTSWYNEQFF
TGTGCCAGTAGCAGGACTAGTTGGTACAATGAGCAGTTCTTC
>TRBV19|TRBJ2-7|once|NA
CASSIDSYEQYF
TGTGCCAGTAGTATCGACAGCTACGAGCAGTACTTC
>TRBV6-1|TRBJ1-5|NA|TRBD1
CASIPGTGGDQPQHF
TGTGCCAGCATCCCAGGGACAGGGGGCGATCAGCCCCAGCATTTT
>TRBV1|TRBJ2-7|NA|NA
CTSSLFRDRVHHEQYF
TGCACCAGCAGCCTTTTCCGCGACAGGGTTCACCACGAGCAGTACTTC
>TRBV4-1|TRBJ1-5|NA|NA
CASSQDIGYNQPQHF
TGCGCCAGCAGCCAAGATATCGGGTACAATCAGCCCCAGCATTTT
>TRBV9|TRBJ1-2|NA|TRBD1
CASGGTGSNYGYTF
TGTGCCAGCGGAGGGACAGGCTCTAACTATGGCTACACCTTC
>TRBV7-3|TRBJ1-1|NA|TRBD1
CASSAQGVTEAFF
TGTGCCAGCAGCGCACAGGGGGTCACTGAAGCTTTCTTT
>TRBV9|TRBJ2-7|NA|TRBD2
CASSEGLAGGLSYEQYF
TGTGCCAGCAGCGAGGGACTAGCGGGAGGCCTGTCCTACGAGCAGTACTTC
>TRBV19|TRBJ2-7|NA|NA
CASSIIPYGNEQYF
TGTGCCAGTAGTATAATTCCCTACGGGAACGAGCAGTACTTC
>TRBV4-3|TRBJ2-3|NA|TRBD2
CASSQDSGGTDTQYF
TGCGCCAGCAGCCAAGATAGCGGGGGCACAGATACGCAGTATTTT
>TRBV27|TRBJ2-2|NA|NA
CASSLTRGTGELFF
TGTGCCAGCAGTTTAACCCGCGGCACCGGGGAGCTGTTTTTT
>TRBV2|TRBJ1-5|NA|TRBD1
CASRQGMDQPQHF
TGTGCCAGCAGACAGGGGATGGATCAGCCCCAGCATTTT
>TRBV29-1|TRBJ2-2|NA|TRBD1
CSVRTGVVTGELFF
TGCAGCGTCAGGACAGGGGTAGTTACCGGGGAGCTGTTTTTT
>TRBV10-2|TRBJ2-7|NA|TRBD1
CASSRTGGGEYEQYF
TGCGCCAGCTCAAGGACAGGGGGCGGCGAGTACGAGCAGTACTTC
>TRBV28|TRBJ2-7|NA|NA
CASSLVGRAYEQYF
TGTGCCAGCAGTCTGGTGGGGAGAGCCTACGAGCAGTACTTC
>TRBV9|TRBJ1-3|NA|NA
CASSASSGGIGTNTIYF
TGTGCCAGCAGCGCCTCTTCGGGGGGGATCGGGACTAACACCATATATTTT
>TRBV28|TRBJ2-2|NA|TRBD2
CASSPGLASGELFF
TGTGCCAGCAGCCCGGGACTAGCTAGTGGGGAGCTGTTTTTT
>TRBV19|TRBJ2-7|NA|TRBD1
CASSQGVSYEQYF
TGTGCCAGTAGTCAGGGGGTGAGCTACGAGCAGTACTTC
>TRBV5-1|TRBJ2-7|once|NA
CASSLLVSVPQSGSEQYF
TGCGCCAGCAGCTTGTTGGTCTCGGTCCCGCAGTCAGGCAGCGAGCAGTACTTC
>TRBV11-3|TRBJ1-1|NA|TRBD1
CASSLGTGYTEAFF
TGTGCCAGCAGCTTAGGGACAGGGTACACTGAAGCTTTCTTT
>TRBV2|TRBJ2-7|NA|NA
CASTRLDEQYF
TGTGCCAGCACCAGGTTGGACGAGCAGTACTTC
>TRBV6-4|TRBJ2-1|NA|TRBD2
CASSSSGREQFF
TGTGCCAGCAGTAGCAGCGGGAGGGAGCAGTTCTTC